The 5 T cell receptor beta chains below come from one sample, sequenced in a study of T cell responses to AZD1222 COVID-19 vaccine (dated by TCRdb to about 2021). Library generation was performed with the immunoSEQ multiplex PCR assay. Sourced from immuneACCESS, this table was stored by TCRdb with only in-frame sequences that have V and J called. A share of the clones is absent; for the studies checked, an unresolved V gene accounts for under half, and the remainder has no known explanation. Present in this sample are 80,000 or so clones, 75% to 90% of which were seen just once. The ten largest clones add up to about 5.7% of the sample. In the paper's terms, the time point label means: baseline before first vaccination. The source was peripheral blood, collected on day 0 of AZD1222 vaccination. These receptors originate from an adult in good health.

The chain carries TRBV6-5 and TRBJ2-2, with 7 bases aligning to TRBD2. J lost 6 bases, V lost 4 bases, and 5 bases had no gene match. The CDR3 length is 14 residues. Looked up from germline, CDR1 is MNHEY and CDR2 is SVGAGI. This CDR3 reads CASSLSGAAGELFF. The CDR3 region has the DNA TGTGCCAGCAGTTTGAGCGGGGCGGCCGGGGAGCTGTTTTTT.

This sequence joins TRBV11-2 and TRBJ2-1; 8 bases agree with TRBD2. CDR1 SGHAT and CDR2 FQNNGV come from the germline V gene. CDR3 length: 15 amino acids. Unmatched junction bases numbered 10, after V lost 3 bases and J lost 9 bases. The CDR3 DNA sequence: TGTGCCAGCAGCTTTTCGCTAGCGGGCTCAGTTGAGCAGTTCTTC. Protein product: CASSFSLAGSVEQFF.

J is TRBJ1-6 and V is TRBV6-1; D possibly corresponds to TRBD1 (5 bases). V was shortened by 2 bases and J by 5 bases, with 16 bases between the two germline ends. This CDR3 is 17 amino acids long. Germline V CDR1 and CDR2: MNHNS, SASEGT. The CDR3 is CASSEFARGADNSPLHF. DNA of the CDR3: TGTGCCAGCAGTGAATTCGCAAGGGGCGCGGATAATTCACCCCTCCACTTT.

The gene calls are TRBV2 and TRBJ2-3; 9 bases agree with TRBD2. J lost 0 bases, V lost 4 bases, and 5 bases had no gene match. This CDR3 contains 16 residues. The V gene's germline CDR1 is SNHLY and CDR2 FYNNEI. DNA of the CDR3: TGTGCCAGCAGTGCCGAGCGGGGGGCTAGCACAGATACGCAGTATTTT. This gives the protein CASSAERGASTDTQYF.

The chain employs TRBV7-5 and TRBJ2-3; the table's D call TRBD1 went unverified against the DNA. TRBV7-5 counts as a pseudogene. This CDR3 region has 17 residues. In DNA form, the CDR3 reads TGTGCCAGAAGCTTAGCCCCCCCGGGACAGGGAACAGATACGCAGTATTTT. It codes for CARSLAPPGQGTDTQYF.